The 3 T cell receptor beta chains below come from one sample, sequenced in a study of control samples from healthy donors and cancer patients. Some clones are missing from TCRdb's copy, which holds only in-frame ones; the method was immunoSEQ multiplex PCR. The sample has 200,000 to 250,000 clones, 85% to 95% seen once. Sequencing input: blood. Receptors were obtained from a man aged 50-59 years in good health.

The chain joins TRBV7-9 to TRBJ2-1, with 12 bases matching TRBD2. Trimming cost V 5 bases and J 7 bases; bases outside gene matches: 6. Per germline, CDR1 SEHNR and CDR2 FQNEAQ (reference sequence). CDR3 size: 15 residues. CDR3 region: CASSVRLAGENEQFF. The DNA of the CDR3 is TGTGCCAGCAGCGTTCGACTAGCGGGGGAAAATGAGCAGTTCTTC.

The chain recombines TRBV29-1 with TRBJ1-2; the match to TRBD1 covers 9 bases. V was pared by 6 bases and J by 4 bases, with 6 bases of the junction left unmatched. The V gene's germline CDR1 is SQVTM and CDR2 ANQGSEA. This CDR3 spans 13 amino acids. In DNA form, the CDR3 reads TGCAGCGTAAGCACAGGGGGCGGCTATGGCTACACCTTC. Protein: CSVSTGGGYGYTF.

The rearrangement uses TRBV11-1 and TRBJ2-7; 11 nucleotides match TRBD1. CDR1 and CDR2 (germline): SGHAT, FQDESV (reference sequence). The CDR3 spans 15 residues. V shed 3 bases and J 5 bases; nucleotides not matched to a gene: 6. For the CDR3, the DNA is TGTGCCAGCAGCTTGGCCGGGACAGGGGGACACGAGCAGTACTTC. Translation: CASSLAGTGGHEQYF.